This TCR beta chain was identified during a study of tumor-infiltrating lymphocytes in oesophageal squamous cell carcinoma. Each CDR3 protein is one row after TCRdb ran MiXCR on the PCR reads. Of about 22,000 distinct CDR3 sequences in the sample, approximately 40% were seen once. The CDR3 totals 15 residues. Germline V CDR1 and CDR2: SGHTA, FQGNSA. Trimming shortened V by 4 bases and J by 8 bases, and 18 bases separated the two germline ends. Sequencing used esophageal tumor tissue. The TCR comes from a male donor with esophageal squamous cell carcinoma. This chain connects TRBV7-2 to TRBJ2-4; D not certain. The CDR3 here is CASSSLDVSWHIQYF. Written as DNA, the CDR3 is TGTGCCAGCAGCTCACTGGACGTAAGTTGGCACATTCAGTACTTC.